The rows below give T cell receptor beta chains drawn from one sample of a study of blood T cell repertoires in COVID-19. Generated by immunoSEQ multiplex PCR, the TCRdb table keeps only in-frame clones and is missing some. Among around 280,000 clones, around 88% were seen once, and the ten largest hold about 6%. Sequences were obtained from PBMCs or T cells enriched from blood (not recorded which). These receptors were collected from a woman between 35 and 50 years old who had recovered from COVID-19. CDR3s include the opening cysteine and the closing phenylalanine or tryptophan. Each record gives: V gene, clone size, D gene, J gene, CDR3 DNA, CDR3 protein. D genes are given only for firm matches. For some rows the clone size is stated as once, few or many, or as a class when expanded; others skip it.

>TRBV24-1|-|-|TRBJ2-1
TGTGCCACCAGTGACCCCGCCGGACATTACAATGAGCAGTTCTTC
CATSDPAGHYNEQFF
>TRBV19|-|-|TRBJ2-6
TGTGCCAGTAGCCTACAGGGTCCACGGGGTGGGGCCAACGTCCTGACTTTC
CASSLQGPRGGANVLTF
>TRBV11-2|-|-|TRBJ2-2
TGTGCCAGCAGCCAGTGGGGAGAGGTCCCCGGGGAGCTGTTTTTT
CASSQWGEVPGELFF
>TRBV11-2|-|TRBD2|TRBJ2-3
TGTGCCAGCAGCTTTCAAGGGACTAGCCGTCGTCCAGATACGCAGTATTTT
CASSFQGTSRRPDTQYF
>TRBV24-1|-|-|TRBJ2-1
TGTGCCACCAGTGATTTGGCGGACTCCTTTCCGAATGAGCAGTTCTTC
CATSDLADSFPNEQFF
>TRBV12-3/TRBV12-4|once|-|TRBJ2-6
TGTGCCAGCAGTCTCGAGTCCAACGTCCTGACTTTC
CASSLESNVLTF
>TRBV5-1|-|-|TRBJ2-1
TGCGCCAGCAGCTTGGCTGAGGCGGGGTTCAATGAGCAGTTCTTC
CASSLAEAGFNEQFF
>TRBV5-1|-|-|TRBJ2-5
TGCGCCAGCAGCTTGGCCCCTAGCTTTGCGGAGACCCAGTACTTC
CASSLAPSFAETQYF
>TRBV27|once|TRBD2|TRBJ2-3
TGTGCCAGCAGTGCGACTAGCGGGAGGCCAGATACGCAGTATTTT
CASSATSGRPDTQYF
>TRBV4-3|once|TRBD2|TRBJ2-3
TGCGCCAGCAGCCATCGGACTAGCGGAGGGGGCACAGATACGCAGTATTTT
CASSHRTSGGGTDTQYF
>TRBV7-2|-|TRBD1|TRBJ2-7
TGTGCCAGCAGCTTAAGGTGGACAGGGAACTACGAGCAGTACTTC
CASSLRWTGNYEQYF
>TRBV28|-|-|TRBJ1-5
TGTGCCAGCAGTTTATGGGCCCAGGATCAGCCCCAGCATTTT
CASSLWAQDQPQHF
>TRBV5-1|-|TRBD1|TRBJ1-2
TGCGCCAGCAGCTTGGGACAGGGGAACTATGGCTACACCTTC
CASSLGQGNYGYTF
>TRBV7-2|few|-|TRBJ1-3
TGTGCCAGCAGCCGGACGACAGCCGGAAACACCATATATTTT
CASSRTTAGNTIYF
>TRBV6-5|-|-|TRBJ1-5
TGTGCGGGAGAGGGCGTCAAAGGTCAGCCCCAGCATTTT
CAGEGVKGQPQHF
>TRBV24-1|-|-|TRBJ1-2
TGTGCCACCAGTGACCCCCCGGGGGGAGGCTACACCTTC
CATSDPPGGGYTF
>TRBV5-1|-|-|TRBJ2-3
TGCGCCAGCAGCGGGGCTTACTTAGCAGATACGCAGTATTTT
CASSGAYLADTQYF
>TRBV18|-|-|TRBJ1-5
TGTGCCAGCTCACCCCAGAGCAATCAGCCCCAGCATTTT
CASSPQSNQPQHF
>TRBV28|-|-|TRBJ1-5
TGTGCCAGCAGTGGCCTCGGGGGACCTCTTCAGCCCCAGCATTTT
CASSGLGGPLQPQHF
>TRBV27|-|-|TRBJ1-4
TGTGCCAGCAGTTTTAGAGTTAGTTCAGAAAAACTGTTTTTT
CASSFRVSSEKLFF
>TRBV27|few|TRBD1|TRBJ1-5
TGTGCCAGCAGTTCCTATGGGGGACAGGGCGATCAGCCCCAGCATTTT
CASSSYGGQGDQPQHF
>TRBV5-1|-|-|TRBJ1-1
TGCGCCAGCAGCCCCCACGGGAACACTGAAGCTTTCTTT
CASSPHGNTEAFF
>TRBV27|-|TRBD1|TRBJ1-1
TGTGCCAGCAGTAGACAGGGCATGAACACTGAAGCTTTCTTT
CASSRQGMNTEAFF
>TRBV11-2|-|-|TRBJ2-7
TGTGCCAGCAGCTCCTACAGGGTAGGGAACGAGCAGTACTTC
CASSSYRVGNEQYF
>TRBV19|-|TRBD2|TRBJ2-3
TGTGCCAGTAGTTGGAGCGGGACGAACACAGATACGCAGTATTTT
CASSWSGTNTDTQYF
>TRBV25-1|-|-|TRBJ2-3
TGTGCCAGCAGTGAATGGCGACGGGGGAGCACAGATACGCAGTATTTT
CASSEWRRGSTDTQYF
>TRBV5-1|-|-|TRBJ2-7
TGCGCCAGCAGCTTGGAGGAGGGTCAAGGGGTTTACGAGCAGTACTTC
CASSLEEGQGVYEQYF
>TRBV4-1|-|-|TRBJ2-3
TGCGCCAGCAGCCAAGTACAGGGGGGGCGTTCAGATACGCAGTATTTT
CASSQVQGGRSDTQYF
>TRBV29-1|-|TRBD1|TRBJ1-1
TGCAGCGTTGCGGGGCAGGGGGCTGGGTACACTGAAGCTTTCTTT
CSVAGQGAGYTEAFF
>TRBV7-2|-|-|TRBJ1-2
TGTGCCAGCAGTTTACAGGGATATGGCTACACCTTC
CASSLQGYGYTF
>TRBV3-1/TRBV3-2|-|-|TRBJ1-1
TGTGCCAGCAGCCCCGCTCGGGTACAGGGTGAAGCTTTCTTT
CASSPARVQGEAFF
>TRBV19|-|-|TRBJ2-7
TGTGCCCCCCCGTGGAGCGTCTACCTGGCCGAGCAGTACTTC
CAPPWSVYLAEQYF
>TRBV29-1|-|-|TRBJ1-1
TGCAGCGGGGGGGCAGGAAGTTGGACTGAAGCTTTCTTT
CSGGAGSWTEAFF